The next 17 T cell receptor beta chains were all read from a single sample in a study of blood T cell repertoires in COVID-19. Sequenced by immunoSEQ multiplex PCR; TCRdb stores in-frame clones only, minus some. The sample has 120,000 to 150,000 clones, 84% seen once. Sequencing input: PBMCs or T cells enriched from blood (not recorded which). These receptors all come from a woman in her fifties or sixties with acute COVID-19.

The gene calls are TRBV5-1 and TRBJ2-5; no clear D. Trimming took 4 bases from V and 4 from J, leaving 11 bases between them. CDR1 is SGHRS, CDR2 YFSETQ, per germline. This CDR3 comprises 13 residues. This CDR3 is CASSLDTAETQYF. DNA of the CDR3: TGCGCCAGCAGCCTCGACACAGCAGAGACCCAGTACTTC.

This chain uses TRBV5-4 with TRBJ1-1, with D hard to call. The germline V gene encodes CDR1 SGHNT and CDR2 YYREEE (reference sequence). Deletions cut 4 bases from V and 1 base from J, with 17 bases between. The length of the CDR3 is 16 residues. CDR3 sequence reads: CASSHNIRHSNTEAFF. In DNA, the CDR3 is TGTGCCAGCAGCCACAACATACGACACTCGAACACTGAAGCTTTCTTT.

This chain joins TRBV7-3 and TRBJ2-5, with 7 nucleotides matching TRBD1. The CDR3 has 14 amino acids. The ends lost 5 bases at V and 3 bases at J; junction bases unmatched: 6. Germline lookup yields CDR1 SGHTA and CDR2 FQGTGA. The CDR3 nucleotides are TGTGCCAGCAGCACCCGGGGACAGAAAGAGACCCAGTACTTC. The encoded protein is CASSTRGQKETQYF.

This CDR3 is CASSYSMGDTEAFF. The CDR3 region has the DNA TGTGCCAGCAGTTACTCGATGGGAGACACTGAAGCTTTCTTT. The V gene is TRBV6-5, the J gene TRBJ1-1, with D unclear. V was pared by 0 bases and J by 3 bases, with 8 bases between. Looked up from germline, CDR1 is MNHEY and CDR2 is SVGAGI. The CDR3 is 14 amino acids.

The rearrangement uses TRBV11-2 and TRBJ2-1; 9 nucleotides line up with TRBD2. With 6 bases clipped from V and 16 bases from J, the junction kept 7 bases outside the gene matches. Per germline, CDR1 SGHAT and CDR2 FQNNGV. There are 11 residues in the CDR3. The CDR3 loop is CASSMAGGRFF. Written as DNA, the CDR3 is TGTGCCAGCAGTATGGCGGGAGGGCGATTCTTC.

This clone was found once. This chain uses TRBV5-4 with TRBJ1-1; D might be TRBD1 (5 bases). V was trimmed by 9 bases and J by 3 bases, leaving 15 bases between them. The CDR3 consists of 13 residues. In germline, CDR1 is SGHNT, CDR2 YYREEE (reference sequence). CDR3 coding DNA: TGTGCCACCCACAAAGGCAGGGACACTGAAGCTTTCTTT. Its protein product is CATHKGRDTEAFF.

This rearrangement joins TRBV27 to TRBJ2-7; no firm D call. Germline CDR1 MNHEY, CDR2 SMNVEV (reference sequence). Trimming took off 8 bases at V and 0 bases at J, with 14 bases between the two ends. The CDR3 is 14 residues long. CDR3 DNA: TGTGCCAGCTCACCTACCTTAAGCTCCTACGAGCAGTACTTC. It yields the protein CASSPTLSSYEQYF.

The CDR3 coding sequence is TGTGCCAGCAACCCCAACGGGAGGTCCTACGAGCAGTACTTC. As protein: CASNPNGRSYEQYF. The chain joins TRBV5-4 to TRBJ2-7, with 7 nucleotides matching TRBD2. Trimming at V came to 6 bases and at J to 1 base, leaving 7 bases not matched to a gene. Germline CDR1 reads SGHNT; CDR2 reads YYREEE (reference sequence). The CDR3 has 14 amino acids.

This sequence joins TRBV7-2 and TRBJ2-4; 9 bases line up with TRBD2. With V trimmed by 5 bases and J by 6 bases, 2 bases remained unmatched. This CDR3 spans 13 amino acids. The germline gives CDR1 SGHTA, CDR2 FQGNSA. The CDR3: CASSALAGNIQYF. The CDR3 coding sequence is TGTGCCAGCAGCGCACTAGCGGGAAACATTCAGTACTTC.

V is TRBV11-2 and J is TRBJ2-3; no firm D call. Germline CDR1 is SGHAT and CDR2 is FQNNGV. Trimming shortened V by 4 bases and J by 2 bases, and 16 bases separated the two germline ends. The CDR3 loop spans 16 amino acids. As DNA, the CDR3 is TGTGCCAGCAGCTCTGGATCAGACTTCGACACAGATACGCAGTATTTT. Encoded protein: CASSSGSDFDTDTQYF.

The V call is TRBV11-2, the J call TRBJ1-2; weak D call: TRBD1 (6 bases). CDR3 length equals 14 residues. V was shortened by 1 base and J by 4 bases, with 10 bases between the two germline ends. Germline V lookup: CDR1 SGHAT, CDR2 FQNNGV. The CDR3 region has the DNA TGTGCCAGCAGCTTAGCAAGGACAGCCTATGGCTACACCTTC. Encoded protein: CASSLARTAYGYTF.

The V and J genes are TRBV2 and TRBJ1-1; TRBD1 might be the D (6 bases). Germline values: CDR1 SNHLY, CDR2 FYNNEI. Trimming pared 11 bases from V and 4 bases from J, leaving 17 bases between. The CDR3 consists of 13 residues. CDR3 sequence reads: CALDGGRGTEAFF. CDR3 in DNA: TGTGCCTTAGATGGGGGCAGGGGCACTGAAGCTTTCTTT.

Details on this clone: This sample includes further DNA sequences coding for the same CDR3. The CDR3 coding sequence is TGTGCCAGCAGTGGACAGGGGCTTAACACCGGGGAGCTGTTTTTT. It yields the protein CASSGQGLNTGELFF. V is TRBV2 and J is TRBJ2-2; 8 positions agree with TRBD1. The trim removed 4 bases at V and 2 bases at J, leaving 3 bases unmatched. This CDR3 region has 15 residues. Germline assignment: CDR1 SNHLY and CDR2 FYNNEI.

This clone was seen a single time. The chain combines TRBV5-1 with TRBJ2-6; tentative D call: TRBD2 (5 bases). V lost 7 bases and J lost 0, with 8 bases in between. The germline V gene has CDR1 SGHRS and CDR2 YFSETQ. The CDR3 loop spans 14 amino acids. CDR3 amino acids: CASREGSGANVLTF. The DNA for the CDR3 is TGCGCCAGCCGGGAAGGCTCTGGGGCCAACGTCCTGACTTTC.

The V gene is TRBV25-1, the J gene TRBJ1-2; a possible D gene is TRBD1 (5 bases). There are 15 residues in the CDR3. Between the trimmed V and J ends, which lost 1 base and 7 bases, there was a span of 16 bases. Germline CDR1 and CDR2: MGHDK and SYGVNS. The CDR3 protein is CASSEWSAAGGGYTF. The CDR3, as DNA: TGTGCCAGCAGTGAATGGTCCGCGGCCGGGGGTGGCTACACCTTC.

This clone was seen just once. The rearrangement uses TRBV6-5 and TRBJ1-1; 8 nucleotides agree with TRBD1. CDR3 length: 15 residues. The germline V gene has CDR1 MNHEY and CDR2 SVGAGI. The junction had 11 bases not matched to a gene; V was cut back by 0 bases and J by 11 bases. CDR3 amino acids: CASSYSRQGAAVAFF. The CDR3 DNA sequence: TGTGCCAGCAGTTACTCGAGGCAGGGGGCGGCTGTCGCTTTCTTT.

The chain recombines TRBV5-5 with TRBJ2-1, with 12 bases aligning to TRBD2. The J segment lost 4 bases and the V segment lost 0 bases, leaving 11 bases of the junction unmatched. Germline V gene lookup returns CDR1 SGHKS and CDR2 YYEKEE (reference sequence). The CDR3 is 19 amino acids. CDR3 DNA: TGTGCCAGCAGCTTGGTGCGGCTAGCGGGAGGGCTAAGATACAATGAGCAGTTCTTC. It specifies CASSLVRLAGGLRYNEQFF.